Below are 4 T cell receptor beta chains sequenced from a single sample in a study of T cell repertoires in cytomegalovirus infection. One entry per CDR3 protein, called by TCRdb with MiXCR from the reads. The table has roughly 500,000 distinct CDR3 sequences, about 11% seen once. The sample taken for sequencing was PBMCs. Receptors were obtained from a human donor in good health (CMV status not recorded). Some clones in this sample may be carry-over from other donors' samples.

The sample holds many counts of this clonotype. V gene TRBV28 combines with J gene TRBJ2-3, with a possible D match to TRBD2 (7 bases). With 4 bases removed from V and 2 bases from J, the gap between germline ends came to 16 bases. The CDR3 is made up of 16 amino acids. The germline V gene has CDR1 MDHEN and CDR2 SYDVKM. The CDR3 loop is CASSSPGAGDTDTQYF. The CDR3 nucleotides are TGTGCCAGCAGTTCCCCAGGGGCGGGAGACACAGATACGCAGTATTTT.

This clonotype came up many times. At one end, the junction sequence differs from germline, possibly due to a read error. V usage is TRBV5-5 and J usage is TRBJ1-5; TRBD1 aligns across 8 bases. The germline V gene has CDR1 SGHKS and CDR2 YYEKEE (reference sequence). The CDR3 runs 15 residues. CDR3 amino acids: CASSLGQVLNQPQHF. Written as DNA, the CDR3 is TGTGCCAGCAGTTTGGGACAGGTCCTCAATCAGCCCCAGCATTTT. Drawing the rest from reference TRBV5-5 and TRBJ1-5, the complete variable domain is DAGVTQSPTHLIKTRGQQVTLRCSPISGHKSVSWYQQVLGQGPQFIFQYYEKEERGRGNFPDRFSARQFPNYSSELNVNALLLGDSALYLCASSLGQVLNQPQHFGDGTRLSIL.

This clonotype was seen a few times. The chain's CDR3 is CASSLDGDRVQPQHF. CDR3 DNA: TGCGCCAGCAGCTTGGACGGGGACAGGGTTCAGCCCCAGCATTTT. V and J are TRBV5-1 and TRBJ1-5, with TRBD1 matching over 9 bases. V was clipped by 0 bases and J by 6 bases; unmatched bases: 4. Germline V gives CDR1 SGHRS, CDR2 YFSETQ. The CDR3 sequence is 15 residues long.

This sequence joins TRBV27 and TRBJ1-5, with D possibly TRBD1 on 5 matching bases. This CDR3 region has 14 residues. Per the germline V gene, CDR1 is MNHEY and CDR2 is SMNVEV (reference sequence). V was cut by 3 bases and J by 4 bases, with 10 bases left in between. The DNA of the CDR3 is TGTGCCAGCAGTTTCGGGGGTCAAAATCAGCCCCAGCATTTT. Translating it yields CASSFGGQNQPQHF.